The present T cell receptor (beta chain) was sequenced within a study of cytomegalovirus exposure and HLA in healthy donors. Study-wide findings and caveats: The likely explanation for a cluster of highly shared sequence variants was sequencing artifact.

Comments on this clone: No antigen is known for it.

Vbeta (60) and Jbeta (13) primers were used in the PCR. Clones were read by immunoSEQ multiplex PCR, and TCRdb kept only the in-frame ones, dropping some. The sample shows 98,000 or so clones, approximately 76% of them seen only once. J gave up 6 bases and V 3 bases, and 5 bases lay outside the gene matches. Germline V gives CDR1 KGHSH, CDR2 LQKENI. The CDR3 sequence is 15 residues long. This TCR was recovered from a man in his forties or fifties in good health and CMV-seronegative. Sequenced sample: PBMCs. The gene calls are TRBV18 and TRBJ1-5, with TRBD1 identical over 10 bases. CDR3 region: CASSPGQGMTQPQHF. CDR3 DNA sequence: TGTGCCAGCTCACCGGGACAGGGGATGACTCAGCCCCAGCATTTT.